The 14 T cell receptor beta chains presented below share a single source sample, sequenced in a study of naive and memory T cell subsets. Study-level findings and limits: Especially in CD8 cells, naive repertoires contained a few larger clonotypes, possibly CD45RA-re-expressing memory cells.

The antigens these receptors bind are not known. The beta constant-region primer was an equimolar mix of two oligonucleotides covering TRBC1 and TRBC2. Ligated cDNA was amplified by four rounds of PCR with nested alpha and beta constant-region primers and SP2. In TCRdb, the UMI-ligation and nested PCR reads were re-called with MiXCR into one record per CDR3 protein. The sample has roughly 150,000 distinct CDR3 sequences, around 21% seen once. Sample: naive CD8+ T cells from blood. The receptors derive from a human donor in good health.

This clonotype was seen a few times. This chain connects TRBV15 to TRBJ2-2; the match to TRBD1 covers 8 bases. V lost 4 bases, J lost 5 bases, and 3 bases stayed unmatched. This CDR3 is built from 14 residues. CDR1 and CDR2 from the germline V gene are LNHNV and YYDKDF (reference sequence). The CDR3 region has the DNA TGTGCCACCAGCACCTACAGGGGGACCGGGGAGCTGTTTTTT. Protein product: CATSTYRGTGELFF.

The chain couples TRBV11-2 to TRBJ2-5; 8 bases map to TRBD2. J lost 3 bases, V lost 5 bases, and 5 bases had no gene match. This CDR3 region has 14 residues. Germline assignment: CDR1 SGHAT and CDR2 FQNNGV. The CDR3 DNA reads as TGTGCCAGCAGCCCGCGGGAGGTCGAAGAGACCCAGTACTTC. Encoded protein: CASSPREVEETQYF.

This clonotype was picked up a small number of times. As DNA, the CDR3 is TGTGCGGCGGGGGACGACTCCTACGAGCAGTACTTC. This encodes CAAGDDSYEQYF. The genes are TRBV7-9 and TRBJ2-7; 7 bases align to TRBD2. Germline assignment: CDR1 SEHNR and CDR2 FQNEAQ (reference sequence). CDR3 length: 12 residues.

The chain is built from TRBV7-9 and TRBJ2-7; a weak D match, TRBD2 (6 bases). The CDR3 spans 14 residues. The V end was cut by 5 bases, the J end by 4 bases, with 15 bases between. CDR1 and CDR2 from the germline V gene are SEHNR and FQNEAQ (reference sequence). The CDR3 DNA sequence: TGTGCCAGCAGCCCAACCGGGACTTATTACGAGCAGTACTTC. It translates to CASSPTGTYYEQYF.

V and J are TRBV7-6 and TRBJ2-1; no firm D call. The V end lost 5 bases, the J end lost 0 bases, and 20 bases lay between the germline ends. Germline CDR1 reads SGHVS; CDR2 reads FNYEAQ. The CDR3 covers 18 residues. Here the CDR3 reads CASSATTRAPSSYNEQFF. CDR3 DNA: TGTGCCAGCAGCGCTACCACCCGAGCGCCGAGCTCCTACAATGAGCAGTTCTTC.

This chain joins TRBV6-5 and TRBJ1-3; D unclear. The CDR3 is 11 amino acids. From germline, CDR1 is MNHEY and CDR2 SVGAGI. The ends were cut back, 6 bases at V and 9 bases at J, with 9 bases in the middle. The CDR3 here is CASSPGRTIYF. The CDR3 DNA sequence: TGTGCCAGCAGCCCTGGTCGCACCATATATTTT.

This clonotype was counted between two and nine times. CDR3 DNA sequence: TGTGCTAGTGGTTTGGTAACAGGGCCCTTCTACGAGCAGTACTTC. Its protein product is CASGLVTGPFYEQYF. This chain links TRBV12-5 with TRBJ2-7; D is perhaps TRBD1 (6 bases). The CDR3 is 15 amino acids. V lost 0 bases and J 3 bases, leaving 12 bases between the germline ends. Germline CDR1 and CDR2: LGHNT and FRNRAP.

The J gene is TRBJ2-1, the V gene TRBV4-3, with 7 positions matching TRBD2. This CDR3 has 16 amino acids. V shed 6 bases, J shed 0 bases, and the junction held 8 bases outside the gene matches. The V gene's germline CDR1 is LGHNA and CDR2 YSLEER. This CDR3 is CASSHARDYSYNEQFF. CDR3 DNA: TGCGCCAGCAGTCACGCTCGGGACTACTCCTACAATGAGCAGTTCTTC.

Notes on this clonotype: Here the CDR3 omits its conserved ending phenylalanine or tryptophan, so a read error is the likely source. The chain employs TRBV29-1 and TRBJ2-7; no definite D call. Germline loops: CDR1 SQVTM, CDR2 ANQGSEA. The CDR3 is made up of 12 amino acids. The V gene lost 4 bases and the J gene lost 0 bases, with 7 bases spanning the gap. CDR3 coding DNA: TGCAGCGTTGCCCGAGGCTCCTACGAGCAGTACTTG. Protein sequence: CSVARGSYEQYL.

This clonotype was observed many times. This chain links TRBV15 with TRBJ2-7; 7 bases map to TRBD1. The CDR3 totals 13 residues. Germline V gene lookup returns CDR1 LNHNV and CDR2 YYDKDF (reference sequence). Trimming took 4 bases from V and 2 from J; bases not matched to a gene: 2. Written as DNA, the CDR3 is TGTGCCACCAGCACAGGACAGGCCTACGAGCAGTACTTC. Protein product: CATSTGQAYEQYF.

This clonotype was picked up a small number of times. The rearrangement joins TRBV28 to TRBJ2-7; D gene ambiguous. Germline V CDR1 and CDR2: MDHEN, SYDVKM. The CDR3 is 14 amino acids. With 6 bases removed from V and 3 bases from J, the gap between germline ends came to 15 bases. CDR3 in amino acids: CASRGGGAVYEQYF. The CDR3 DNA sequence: TGTGCCAGCAGGGGCGGCGGCGCGGTCTACGAGCAGTACTTC.

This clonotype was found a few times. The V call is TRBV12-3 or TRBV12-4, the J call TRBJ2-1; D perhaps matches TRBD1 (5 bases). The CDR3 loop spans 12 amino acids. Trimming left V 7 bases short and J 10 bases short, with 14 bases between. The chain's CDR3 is CASTETVQEQFF. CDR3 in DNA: TGTGCCAGCACTGAGACAGTCCAGGAGCAGTTCTTC.

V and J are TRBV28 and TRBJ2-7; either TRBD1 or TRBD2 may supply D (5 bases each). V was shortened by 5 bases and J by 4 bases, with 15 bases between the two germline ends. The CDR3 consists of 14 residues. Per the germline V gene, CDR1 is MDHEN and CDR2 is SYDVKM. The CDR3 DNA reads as TGTGCCAGCAGTCGTCCCGGGACCGCTTACGAGCAGTACTTC. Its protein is CASSRPGTAYEQYF.

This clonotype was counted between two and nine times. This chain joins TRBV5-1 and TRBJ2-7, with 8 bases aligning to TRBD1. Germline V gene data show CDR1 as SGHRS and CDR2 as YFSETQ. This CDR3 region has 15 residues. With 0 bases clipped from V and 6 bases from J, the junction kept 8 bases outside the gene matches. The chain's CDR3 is CASSLEQGARREQYF. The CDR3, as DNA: TGCGCCAGCAGCTTGGAGCAGGGGGCGCGACGCGAGCAGTACTTC.